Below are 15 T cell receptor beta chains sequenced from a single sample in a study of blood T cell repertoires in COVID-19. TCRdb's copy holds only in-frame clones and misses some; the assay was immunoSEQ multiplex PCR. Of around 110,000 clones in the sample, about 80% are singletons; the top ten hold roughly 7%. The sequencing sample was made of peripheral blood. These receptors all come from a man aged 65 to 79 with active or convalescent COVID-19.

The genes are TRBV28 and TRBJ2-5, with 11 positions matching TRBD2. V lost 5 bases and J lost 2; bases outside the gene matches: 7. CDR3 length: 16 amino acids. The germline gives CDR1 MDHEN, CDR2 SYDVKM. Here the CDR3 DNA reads TGTGCCAGCAGTGCCCCGGGACTAGCGGAGCAAGAGACCCAGTACTTC. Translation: CASSAPGLAEQETQYF. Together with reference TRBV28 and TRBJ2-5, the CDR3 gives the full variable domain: DVKVTQSSRYLVKRTGEKVFLECVQDMDHENMFWYRQDPGLGLRLIYFSYDVKMKEKGDIPEGYSVSREKKERFSLILESASTNQTSMYLCASSAPGLAEQETQYFGPGTRLLVL.

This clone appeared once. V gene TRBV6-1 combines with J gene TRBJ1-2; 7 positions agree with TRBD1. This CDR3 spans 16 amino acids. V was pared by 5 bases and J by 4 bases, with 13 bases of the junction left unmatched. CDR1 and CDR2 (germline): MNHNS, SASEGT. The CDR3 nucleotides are TGTGCCAGCAGTCAAGACCGACAGGGTGATAGCTATGGCTACACCTTC. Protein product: CASSQDRQGDSYGYTF.

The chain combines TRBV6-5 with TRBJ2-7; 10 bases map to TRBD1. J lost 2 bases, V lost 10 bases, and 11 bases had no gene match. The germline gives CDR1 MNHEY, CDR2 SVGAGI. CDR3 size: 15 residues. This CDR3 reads CATRLLGQGAYEQYF. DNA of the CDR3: TGTGCCACCAGGCTGCTCGGACAGGGGGCCTACGAGCAGTACTTC.

The chain's CDR3 is CASSWGSWGNEQFF. The CDR3 DNA follows: TGTGCCAGCAGCTGGGGCTCGTGGGGCAATGAGCAGTTCTTC. The rearrangement joins TRBV5-4 to TRBJ2-1; D may be TRBD1 (5 bases). From germline, CDR1 is SGHNT and CDR2 YYREEE (reference sequence). This CDR3 has 14 residues. V lost 3 bases and J lost 6, with 13 bases in between. The variable domain in full, with the rest retrieved from reference TRBV5-4 and TRBJ2-1, is ETGVTQSPTHLIKTRGQQVTLRCSSQSGHNTVSWYQQALGQGPQFIFQYYREEENGRGNFPPRFSGLQFPNYSSELNVNALELDDSALYLCASSWGSWGNEQFFGPGTRLTVL.

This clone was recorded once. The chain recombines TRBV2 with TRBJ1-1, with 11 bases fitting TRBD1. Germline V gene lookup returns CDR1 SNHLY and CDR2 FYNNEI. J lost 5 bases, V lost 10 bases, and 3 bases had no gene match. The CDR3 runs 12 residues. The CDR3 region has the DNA TGTGCCACCGGGACAGGGGGGACTGAAGCTTTCTTT. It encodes CATGTGGTEAFF. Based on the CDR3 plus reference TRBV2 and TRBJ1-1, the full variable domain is EPEVTQTPSHQVTQMGQEVILRCVPISNHLYFYWYRQILGQKVEFLVSFYNNEISEKSEIFDDQFSVERPDGSNFTLKIRSTKLEDSAMYFCATGTGGTEAFFGQGTRLTVV.

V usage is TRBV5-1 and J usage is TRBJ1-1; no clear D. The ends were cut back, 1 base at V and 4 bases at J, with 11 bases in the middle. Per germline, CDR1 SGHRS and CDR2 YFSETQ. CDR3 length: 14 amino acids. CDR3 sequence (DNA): TGCGCCAGCAGCTTGCTGGGAGACGCCACTGAAGCTTTCTTT. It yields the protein CASSLLGDATEAFF.

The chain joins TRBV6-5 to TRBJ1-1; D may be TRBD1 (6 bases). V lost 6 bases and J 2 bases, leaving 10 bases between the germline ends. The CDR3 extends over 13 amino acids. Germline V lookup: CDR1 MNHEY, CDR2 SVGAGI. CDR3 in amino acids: CASRGTSNTEAFF. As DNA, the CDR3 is TGTGCCAGCAGGGGGACATCTAACACTGAAGCTTTCTTT.

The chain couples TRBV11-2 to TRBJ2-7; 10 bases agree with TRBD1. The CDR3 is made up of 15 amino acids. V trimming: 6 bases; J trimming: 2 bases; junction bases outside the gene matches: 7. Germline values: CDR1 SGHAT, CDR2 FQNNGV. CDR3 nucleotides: TGTGCCAGCAGGACTGCCGGGACAGGGGCCTACGAGCAGTACTTC. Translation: CASRTAGTGAYEQYF.

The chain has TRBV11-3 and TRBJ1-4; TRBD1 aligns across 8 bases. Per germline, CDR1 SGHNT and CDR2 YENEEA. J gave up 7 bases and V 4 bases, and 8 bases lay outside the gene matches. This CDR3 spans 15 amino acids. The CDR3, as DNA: TGTGCCAGCAGCTCTCGACAGGGGAGGGGTGAAAAACTGTTTTTT. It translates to CASSSRQGRGEKLFF.

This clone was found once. The DNA for the CDR3 is TGTGCCAGCAGTGAAAATGTACAGGGGGCGCTTGGCAATCAGCCCCAGCATTTT. Its translation is CASSENVQGALGNQPQHF. This rearrangement joins TRBV2 to TRBJ1-5; 9 nucleotides line up with TRBD1. The junction had 10 bases not matched to a gene; V was cut back by 2 bases and J by 2 bases. The CDR3 contains 18 residues. CDR1 and CDR2 (germline): SNHLY, FYNNEI.

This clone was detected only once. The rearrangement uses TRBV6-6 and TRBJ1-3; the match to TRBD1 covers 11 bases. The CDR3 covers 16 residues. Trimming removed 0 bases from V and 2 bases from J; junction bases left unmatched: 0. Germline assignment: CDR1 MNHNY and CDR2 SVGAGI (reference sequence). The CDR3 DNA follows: TGTGCCAGCAGTTACTCGGACAGGGGGCCTGGAAACACCATATATTTT. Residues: CASSYSDRGPGNTIYF.

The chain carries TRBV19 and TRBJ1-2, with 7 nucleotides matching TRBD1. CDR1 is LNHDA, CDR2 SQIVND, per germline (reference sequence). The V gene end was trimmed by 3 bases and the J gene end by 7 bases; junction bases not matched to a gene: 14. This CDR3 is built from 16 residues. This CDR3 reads CASSIHFENRGGGYTF. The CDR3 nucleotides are TGTGCCAGTAGTATCCATTTTGAGAACAGGGGAGGTGGCTACACCTTC.

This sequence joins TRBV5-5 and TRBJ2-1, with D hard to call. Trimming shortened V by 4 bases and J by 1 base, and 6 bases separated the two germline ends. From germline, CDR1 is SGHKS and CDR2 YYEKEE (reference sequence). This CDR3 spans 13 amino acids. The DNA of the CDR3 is TGTGCCAGCAGCGCCGGGTCCTACAATGAGCAGTTCTTC. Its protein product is CASSAGSYNEQFF.

CDR3 sequence reads: CSVEGVAGANTEAFF. Here the CDR3 DNA reads TGCAGCGTTGAAGGAGTGGCAGGGGCGAACACTGAAGCTTTCTTT. This chain joins TRBV29-1 and TRBJ1-1; a weak D match, TRBD1 (6 bases). V dropped 1 base and J dropped 1 base, with 13 bases sitting between them. The germline gives CDR1 SQVTM, CDR2 ANQGSEA. This CDR3 region has 15 residues.

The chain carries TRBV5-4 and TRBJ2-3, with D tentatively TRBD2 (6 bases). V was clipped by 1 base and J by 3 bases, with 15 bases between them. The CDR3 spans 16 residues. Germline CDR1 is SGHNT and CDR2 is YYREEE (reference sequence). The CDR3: CASSLLREKATDTQYF. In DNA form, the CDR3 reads TGTGCCAGCAGCTTGCTCCGGGAGAAAGCTACAGATACGCAGTATTTT.